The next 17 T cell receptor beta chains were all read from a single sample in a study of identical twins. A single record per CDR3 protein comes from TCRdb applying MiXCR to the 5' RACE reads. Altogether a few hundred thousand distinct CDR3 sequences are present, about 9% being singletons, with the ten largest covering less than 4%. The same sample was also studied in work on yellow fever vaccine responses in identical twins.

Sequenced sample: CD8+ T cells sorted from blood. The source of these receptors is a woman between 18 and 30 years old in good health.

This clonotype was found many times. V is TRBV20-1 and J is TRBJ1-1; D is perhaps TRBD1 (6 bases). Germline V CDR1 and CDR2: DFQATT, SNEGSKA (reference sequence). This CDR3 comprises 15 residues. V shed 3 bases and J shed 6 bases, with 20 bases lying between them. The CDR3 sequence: CSASVAGLQGPEAFF. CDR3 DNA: TGCAGTGCTAGTGTGGCAGGTCTCCAGGGGCCTGAAGCTTTCTTT.

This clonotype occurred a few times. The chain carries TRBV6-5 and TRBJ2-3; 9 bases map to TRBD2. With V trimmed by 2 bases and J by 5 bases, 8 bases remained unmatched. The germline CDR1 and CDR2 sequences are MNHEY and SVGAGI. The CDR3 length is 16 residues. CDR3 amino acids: CASSYIAGGERDTQYF. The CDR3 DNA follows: TGTGCCAGCAGTTACATCGCGGGAGGGGAAAGAGATACGCAGTATTTT.

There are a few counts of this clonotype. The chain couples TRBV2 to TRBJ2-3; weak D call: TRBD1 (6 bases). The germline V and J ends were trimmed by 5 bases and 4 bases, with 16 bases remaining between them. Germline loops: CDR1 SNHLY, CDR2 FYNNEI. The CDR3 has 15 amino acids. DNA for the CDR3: TGTGCCAGCAGTTATAGCTACCAGGGGCCAGATACGCAGTATTTT. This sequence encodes CASSYSYQGPDTQYF.

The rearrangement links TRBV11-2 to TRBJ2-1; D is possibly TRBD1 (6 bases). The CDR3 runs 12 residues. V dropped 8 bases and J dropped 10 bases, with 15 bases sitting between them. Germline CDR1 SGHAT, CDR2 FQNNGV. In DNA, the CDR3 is TGTGCCAGCCGCTGGACAGTTAACGAGCAGTTCTTC. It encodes CASRWTVNEQFF.

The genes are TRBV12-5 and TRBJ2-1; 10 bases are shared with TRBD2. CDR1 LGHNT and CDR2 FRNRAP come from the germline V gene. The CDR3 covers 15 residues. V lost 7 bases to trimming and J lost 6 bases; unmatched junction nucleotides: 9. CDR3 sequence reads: CASANVAGGTNEQFF. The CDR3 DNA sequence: TGTGCTAGTGCCAACGTAGCGGGGGGAACCAATGAGCAGTTCTTC.

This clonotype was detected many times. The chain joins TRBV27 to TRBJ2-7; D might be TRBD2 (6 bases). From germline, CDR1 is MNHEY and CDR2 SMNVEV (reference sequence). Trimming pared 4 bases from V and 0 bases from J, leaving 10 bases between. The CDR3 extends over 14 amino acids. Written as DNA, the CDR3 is TGTGCCAGCAGTTCCCGGGGGACCTCCTACGAGCAGTACTTC. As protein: CASSSRGTSYEQYF.

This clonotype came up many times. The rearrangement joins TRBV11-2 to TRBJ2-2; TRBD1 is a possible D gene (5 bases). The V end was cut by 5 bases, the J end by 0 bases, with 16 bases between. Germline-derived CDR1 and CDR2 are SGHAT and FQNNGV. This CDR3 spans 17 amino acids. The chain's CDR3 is CASSALGQATNTGELFF. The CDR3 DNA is TGTGCCAGCAGCGCCTTGGGGCAGGCCACGAACACCGGGGAGCTGTTTTTT.

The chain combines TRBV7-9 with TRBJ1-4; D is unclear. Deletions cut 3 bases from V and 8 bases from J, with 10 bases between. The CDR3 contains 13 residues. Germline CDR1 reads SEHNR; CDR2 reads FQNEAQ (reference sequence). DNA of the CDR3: TGTGCCAGCAGCTTTGTCCCTGGCGAAAAACTGTTTTTT. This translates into CASSFVPGEKLFF.

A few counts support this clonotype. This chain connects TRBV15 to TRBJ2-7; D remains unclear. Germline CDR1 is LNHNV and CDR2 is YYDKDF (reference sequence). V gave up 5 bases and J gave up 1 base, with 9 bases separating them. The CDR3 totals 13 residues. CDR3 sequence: CATSAPLSYEQYF. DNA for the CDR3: TGTGCCACCAGCGCCCCCCTTTCCTACGAGCAGTACTTC.

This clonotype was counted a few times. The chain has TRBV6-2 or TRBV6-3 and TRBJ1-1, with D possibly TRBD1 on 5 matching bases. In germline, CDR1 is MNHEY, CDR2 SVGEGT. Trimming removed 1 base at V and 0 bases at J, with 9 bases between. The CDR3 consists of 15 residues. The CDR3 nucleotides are TGTGCCAGCAGTTACTTCCGGGGGATGAACACTGAAGCTTTCTTT. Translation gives CASSYFRGMNTEAFF.

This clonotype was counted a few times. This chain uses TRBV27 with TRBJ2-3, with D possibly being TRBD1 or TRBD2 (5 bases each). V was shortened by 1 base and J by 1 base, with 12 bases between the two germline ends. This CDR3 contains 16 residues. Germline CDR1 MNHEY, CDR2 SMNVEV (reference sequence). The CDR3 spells CASSLYRDRRTDTQYF. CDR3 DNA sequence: TGTGCCAGCAGTTTATATCGGGACCGACGCACAGATACGCAGTATTTT.

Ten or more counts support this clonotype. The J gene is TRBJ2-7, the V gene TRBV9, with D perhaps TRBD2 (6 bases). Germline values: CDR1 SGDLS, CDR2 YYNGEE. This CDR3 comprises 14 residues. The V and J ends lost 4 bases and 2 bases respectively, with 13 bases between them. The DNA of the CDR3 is TGTGCCAGCAGCCGGGAGTCCTTACCCTACGAGCAGTACTTC. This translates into CASSRESLPYEQYF. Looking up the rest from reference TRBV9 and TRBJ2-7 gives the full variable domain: DSGVTQTPKHLITATGQRVTLRCSPRSGDLSVYWYQQSLDQGLQFLIQYYNGEERAKGNILERFSAQQFPDLHSELNLSSLELGDSALYFCASSRESLPYEQYFGPGTRLTVT.

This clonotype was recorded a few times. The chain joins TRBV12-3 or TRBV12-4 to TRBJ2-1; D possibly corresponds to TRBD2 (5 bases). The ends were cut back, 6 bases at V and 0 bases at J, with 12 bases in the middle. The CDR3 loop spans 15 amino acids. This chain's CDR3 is CASREAESSYNEQFF. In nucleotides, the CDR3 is TGTGCCAGCAGAGAAGCGGAGAGCTCCTACAATGAGCAGTTCTTC.

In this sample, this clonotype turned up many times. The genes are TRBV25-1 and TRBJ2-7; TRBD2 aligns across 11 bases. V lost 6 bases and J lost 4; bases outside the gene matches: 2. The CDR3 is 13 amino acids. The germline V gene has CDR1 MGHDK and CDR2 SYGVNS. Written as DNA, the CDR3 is TGTGCCAGCAGAACTAGCGGGGGTTACGAGCAGTACTTC. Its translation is CASRTSGGYEQYF.

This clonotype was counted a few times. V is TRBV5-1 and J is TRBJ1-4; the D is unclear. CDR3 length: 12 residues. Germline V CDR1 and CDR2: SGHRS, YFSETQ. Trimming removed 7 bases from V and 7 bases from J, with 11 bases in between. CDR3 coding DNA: TGCGCCAGCTCTGGACGCGGTGAAAAACTGTTTTTT. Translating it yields CASSGRGEKLFF.

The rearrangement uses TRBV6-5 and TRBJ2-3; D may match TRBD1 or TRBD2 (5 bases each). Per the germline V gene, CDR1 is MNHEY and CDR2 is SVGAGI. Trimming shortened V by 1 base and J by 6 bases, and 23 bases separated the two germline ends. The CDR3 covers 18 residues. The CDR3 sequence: CASSYFPSGPAREDTQYF. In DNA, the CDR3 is TGTGCCAGCAGTTACTTCCCCTCGGGGCCGGCAAGGGAGGATACGCAGTATTTT.

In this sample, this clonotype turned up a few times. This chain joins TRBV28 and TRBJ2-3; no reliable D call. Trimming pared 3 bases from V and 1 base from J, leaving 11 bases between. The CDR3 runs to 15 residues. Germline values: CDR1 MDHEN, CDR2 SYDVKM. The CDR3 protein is CASSFALSGTDTQYF. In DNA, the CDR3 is TGTGCCAGCAGTTTTGCACTGTCGGGCACAGATACGCAGTATTTT.